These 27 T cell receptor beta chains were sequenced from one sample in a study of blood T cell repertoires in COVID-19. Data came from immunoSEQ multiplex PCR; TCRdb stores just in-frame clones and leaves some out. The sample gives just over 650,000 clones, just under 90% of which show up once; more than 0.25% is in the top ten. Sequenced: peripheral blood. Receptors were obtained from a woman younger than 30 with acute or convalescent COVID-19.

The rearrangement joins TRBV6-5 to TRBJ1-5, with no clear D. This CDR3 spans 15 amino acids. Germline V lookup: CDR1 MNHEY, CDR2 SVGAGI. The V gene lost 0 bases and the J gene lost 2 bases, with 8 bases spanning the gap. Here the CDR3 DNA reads TGTGCCAGCAGTTACTCCCGGCGGGGCAATCAGCCCCAGCATTTT. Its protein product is CASSYSRRGNQPQHF.

This CDR3 is CASSQSGGNTIYF. As DNA, the CDR3 is TGTGCCAGCAGCCAGTCGGGTGGAAACACCATATATTTT. V usage is TRBV7-3 and J usage is TRBJ1-3, with D uncertain. Germline CDR1 SGHTA, CDR2 FQGTGA. The germline V and J ends were trimmed by 5 bases and 3 bases, with 8 bases remaining between them. There are 13 residues in the CDR3.

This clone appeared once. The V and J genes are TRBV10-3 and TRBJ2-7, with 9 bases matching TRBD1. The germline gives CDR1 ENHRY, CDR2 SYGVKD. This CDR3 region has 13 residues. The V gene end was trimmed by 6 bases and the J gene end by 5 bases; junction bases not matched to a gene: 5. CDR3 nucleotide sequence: TGTGCCATCAGCACAGGGGGCATCGACGAGCAGTACTTC. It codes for CAISTGGIDEQYF.

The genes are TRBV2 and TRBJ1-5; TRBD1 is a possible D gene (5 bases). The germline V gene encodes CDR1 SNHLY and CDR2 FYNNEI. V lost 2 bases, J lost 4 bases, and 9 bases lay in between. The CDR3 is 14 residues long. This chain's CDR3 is CASSESGQNQPQHF. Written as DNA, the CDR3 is TGTGCCAGCAGTGAATCCGGACAAAATCAGCCCCAGCATTTT.

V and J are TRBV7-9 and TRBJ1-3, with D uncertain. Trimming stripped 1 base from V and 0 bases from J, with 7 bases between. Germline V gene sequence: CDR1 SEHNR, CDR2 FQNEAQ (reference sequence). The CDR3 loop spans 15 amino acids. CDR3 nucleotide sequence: TGTGCCAGCAGCTTAGTCACGGGCTCTGGAAACACCATATATTTT. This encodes CASSLVTGSGNTIYF.

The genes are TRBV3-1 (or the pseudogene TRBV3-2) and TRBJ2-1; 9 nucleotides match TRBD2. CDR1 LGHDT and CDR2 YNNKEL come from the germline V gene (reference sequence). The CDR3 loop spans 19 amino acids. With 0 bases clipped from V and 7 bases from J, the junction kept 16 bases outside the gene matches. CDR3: CASSQDMWRGGGARNEQFF. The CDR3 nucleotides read TGTGCCAGCAGCCAAGATATGTGGCGGGGCGGGGGGGCCCGAAATGAGCAGTTCTTC.

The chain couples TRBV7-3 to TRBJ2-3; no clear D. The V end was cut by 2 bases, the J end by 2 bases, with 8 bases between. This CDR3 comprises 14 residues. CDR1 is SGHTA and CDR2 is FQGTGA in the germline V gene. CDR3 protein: CASSLSPFTDTQYF. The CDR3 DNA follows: TGTGCCAGCAGCTTATCCCCGTTCACAGATACGCAGTATTTT. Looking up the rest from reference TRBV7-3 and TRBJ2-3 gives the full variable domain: GAGVSQTPSNKVTEKGKYVELRCDPISGHTALYWYRQSLGQGPEFLIYFQGTGAADDSGLPNDRFFAVRPEGSVSTLKIQRTERGDSAVYLCASSLSPFTDTQYFGPGTRLTVL.

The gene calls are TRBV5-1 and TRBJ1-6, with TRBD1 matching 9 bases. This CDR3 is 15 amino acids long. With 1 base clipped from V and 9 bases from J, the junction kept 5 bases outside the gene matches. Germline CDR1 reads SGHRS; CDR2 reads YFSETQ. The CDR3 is CASSLTGQGFSPLHF. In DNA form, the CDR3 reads TGCGCCAGCAGCTTGACGGGACAGGGTTTTTCACCCCTCCACTTT.

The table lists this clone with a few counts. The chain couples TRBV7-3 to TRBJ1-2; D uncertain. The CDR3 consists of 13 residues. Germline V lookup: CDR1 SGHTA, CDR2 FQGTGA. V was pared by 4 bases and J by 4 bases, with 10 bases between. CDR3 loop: CASSSTSGYGYTF. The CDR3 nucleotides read TGTGCCAGCAGCTCGACATCCGGCTATGGCTACACCTTC.

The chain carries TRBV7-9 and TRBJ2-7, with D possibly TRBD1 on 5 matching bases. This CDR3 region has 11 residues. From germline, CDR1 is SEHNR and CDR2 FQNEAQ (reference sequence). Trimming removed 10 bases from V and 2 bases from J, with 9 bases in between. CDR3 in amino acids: CAISGPYEQYF. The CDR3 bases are TGTGCCATTTCAGGGCCCTACGAGCAGTACTTC. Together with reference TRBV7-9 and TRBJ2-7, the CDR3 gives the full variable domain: DTGVSQNPRHKITKRGQNVTFRCDPISEHNRLYWYRQTLGQGPEFLTYFQNEAQLEKSRLLSDRFSAERPKGSFSTLEIQRTEQGDSAMYLCAISGPYEQYFGPGTRLTVT.

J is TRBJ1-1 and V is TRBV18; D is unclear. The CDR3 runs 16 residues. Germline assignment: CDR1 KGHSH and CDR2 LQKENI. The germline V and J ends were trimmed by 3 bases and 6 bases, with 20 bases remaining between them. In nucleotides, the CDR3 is TGTGCCAGCTCACCGCGGGCGGCTGGGATCAGCGCTGAAGCTTTCTTT. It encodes CASSPRAAGISAEAFF.

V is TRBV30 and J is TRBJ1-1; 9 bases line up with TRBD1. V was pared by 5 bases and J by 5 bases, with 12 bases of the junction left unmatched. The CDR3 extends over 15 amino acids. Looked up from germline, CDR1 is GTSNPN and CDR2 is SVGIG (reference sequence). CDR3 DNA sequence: TGTGCCTGGTCCAGCGGGACAGGGATTCAAACTGAAGCTTTCTTT. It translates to CAWSSGTGIQTEAFF.

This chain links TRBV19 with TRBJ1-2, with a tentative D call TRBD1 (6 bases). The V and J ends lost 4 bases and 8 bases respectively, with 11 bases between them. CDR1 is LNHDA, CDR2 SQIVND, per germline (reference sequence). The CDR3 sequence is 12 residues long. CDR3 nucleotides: TGTGCCAGTAGTAATACAGGGCGAGGCTACACCTTC. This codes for CASSNTGRGYTF. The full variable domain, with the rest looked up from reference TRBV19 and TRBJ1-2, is DGGITQSPKYLFRKEGQNVTLSCEQNLNHDAMYWYRQDPGQGLRLIYYSQIVNDFQKGDIAEGYSVSREKKESFPLTVTSAQKNPTAFYLCASSNTGRGYTFGSGTRLTVV.

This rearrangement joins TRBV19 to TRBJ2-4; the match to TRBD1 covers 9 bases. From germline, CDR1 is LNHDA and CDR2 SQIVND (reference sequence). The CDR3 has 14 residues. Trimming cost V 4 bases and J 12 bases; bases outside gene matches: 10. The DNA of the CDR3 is TGTGCCAGTAGTACCCTGGACAGGGGCAAAGATCAGTACTTC. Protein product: CASSTLDRGKDQYF.

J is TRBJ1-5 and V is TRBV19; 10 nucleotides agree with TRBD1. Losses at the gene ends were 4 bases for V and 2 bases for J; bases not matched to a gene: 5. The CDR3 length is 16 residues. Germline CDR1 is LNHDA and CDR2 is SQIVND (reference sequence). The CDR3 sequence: CASSSRQGAGNQPQHF. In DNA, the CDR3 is TGTGCCAGTAGTAGCCGACAGGGGGCTGGCAATCAGCCCCAGCATTTT.

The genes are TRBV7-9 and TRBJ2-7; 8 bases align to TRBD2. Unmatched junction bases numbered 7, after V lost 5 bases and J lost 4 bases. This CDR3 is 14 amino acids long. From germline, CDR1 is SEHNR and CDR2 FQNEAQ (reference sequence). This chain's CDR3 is CASSREGGRYEQYF. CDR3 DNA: TGTGCCAGCAGCCGGGAGGGGGGTAGGTACGAGCAGTACTTC. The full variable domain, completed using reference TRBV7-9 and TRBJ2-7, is DTGVSQNPRHKITKRGQNVTFRCDPISEHNRLYWYRQTLGQGPEFLTYFQNEAQLEKSRLLSDRFSAERPKGSFSTLEIQRTEQGDSAMYLCASSREGGRYEQYFGPGTRLTVT.

CDR3: CASSYRGLGEQYF. The CDR3 nucleotides read TGTGCCAGCAGTTACCGCGGGCTTGGTGAGCAGTACTTC. The gene calls are TRBV6-5 and TRBJ2-7; the D gene is possibly TRBD2 (5 bases). The V gene's germline CDR1 is MNHEY and CDR2 SVGAGI. Trimming removed 2 bases at V and 7 bases at J, with 12 bases between. The CDR3 sequence is 13 residues long.

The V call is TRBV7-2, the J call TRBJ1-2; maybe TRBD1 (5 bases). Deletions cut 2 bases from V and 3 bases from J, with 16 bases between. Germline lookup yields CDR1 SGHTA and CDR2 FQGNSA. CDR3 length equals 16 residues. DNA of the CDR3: TGTGCCAGCAGCTTACCCCGAACAGGAGGGGACTATGGCTACACCTTC. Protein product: CASSLPRTGGDYGYTF.

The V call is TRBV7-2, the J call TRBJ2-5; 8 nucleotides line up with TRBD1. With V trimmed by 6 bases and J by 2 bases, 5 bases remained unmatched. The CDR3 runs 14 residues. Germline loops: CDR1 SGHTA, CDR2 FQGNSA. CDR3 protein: CASRSRTGQETQYF. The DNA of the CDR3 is TGTGCCAGCAGAAGCCGGACAGGGCAAGAGACCCAGTACTTC.

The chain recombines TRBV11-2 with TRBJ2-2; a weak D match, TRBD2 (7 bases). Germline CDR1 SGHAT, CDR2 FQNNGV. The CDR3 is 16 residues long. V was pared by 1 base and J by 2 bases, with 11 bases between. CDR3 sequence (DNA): TGTGCCAGCAGCTTAGGGCGGGGGACAAACACCGGGGAGCTGTTTTTT. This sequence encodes CASSLGRGTNTGELFF.

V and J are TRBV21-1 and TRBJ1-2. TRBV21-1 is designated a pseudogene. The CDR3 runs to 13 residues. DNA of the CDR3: TGTGCCAGCATCCCTTTTTACTTCTATGGCTACACCTTC. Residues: CASIPFYFYGYTF.

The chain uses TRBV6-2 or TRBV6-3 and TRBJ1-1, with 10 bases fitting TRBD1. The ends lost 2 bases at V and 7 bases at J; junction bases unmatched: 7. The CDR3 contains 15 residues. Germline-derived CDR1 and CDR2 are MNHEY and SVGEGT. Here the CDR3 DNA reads TGTGCCAGCAGTTACCCGAGACAGGGGGCGAATGAAGCTTTCTTT. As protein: CASSYPRQGANEAFF.

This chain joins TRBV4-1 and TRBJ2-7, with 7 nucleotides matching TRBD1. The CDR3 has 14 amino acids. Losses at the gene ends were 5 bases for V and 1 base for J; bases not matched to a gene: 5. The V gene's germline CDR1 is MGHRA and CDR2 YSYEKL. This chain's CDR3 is CASSLGTASYEQYF. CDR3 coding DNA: TGCGCCAGCAGCTTAGGGACAGCATCCTACGAGCAGTACTTC.

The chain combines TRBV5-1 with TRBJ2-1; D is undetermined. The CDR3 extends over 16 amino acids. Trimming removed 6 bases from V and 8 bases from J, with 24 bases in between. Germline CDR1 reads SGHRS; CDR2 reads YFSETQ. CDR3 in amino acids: CASTNPLNSLRDEQFF. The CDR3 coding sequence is TGCGCCAGCACAAATCCATTGAACTCTCTTCGGGATGAGCAGTTCTTC. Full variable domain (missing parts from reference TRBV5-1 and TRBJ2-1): KAGVTQTPRYLIKTRGQQVTLSCSPISGHRSVSWYQQTPGQGLQFLFEYFSETQRNKGNFPGRFSGRQFSNSRSEMNVSTLELGDSALYLCASTNPLNSLRDEQFFGPGTRLTVL.

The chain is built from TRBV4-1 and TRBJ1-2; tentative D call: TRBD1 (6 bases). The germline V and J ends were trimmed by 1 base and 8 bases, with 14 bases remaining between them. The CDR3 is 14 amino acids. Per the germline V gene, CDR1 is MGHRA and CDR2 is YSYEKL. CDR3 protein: CASSQGQATGGYTF. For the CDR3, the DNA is TGCGCCAGCAGCCAAGGACAGGCTACGGGAGGCTACACCTTC.

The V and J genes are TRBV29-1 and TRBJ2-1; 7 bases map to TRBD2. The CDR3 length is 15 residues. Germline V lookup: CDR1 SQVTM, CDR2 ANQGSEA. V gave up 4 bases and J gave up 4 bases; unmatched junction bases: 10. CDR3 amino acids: CSVGGGQGGYNEQFF. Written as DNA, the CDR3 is TGCAGCGTTGGGGGAGGGCAGGGAGGGTACAATGAGCAGTTCTTC.

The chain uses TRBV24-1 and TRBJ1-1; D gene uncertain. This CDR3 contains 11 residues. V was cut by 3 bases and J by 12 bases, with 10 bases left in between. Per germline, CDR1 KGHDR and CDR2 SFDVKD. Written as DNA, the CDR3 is TGTGCCACCAGTGATGGAGCCGGGACTTTCTTT. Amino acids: CATSDGAGTFF.